The 2 T cell receptor beta chains below all came from one sample that was sequenced in a study of T cells in Graves' hyperthyroidism and ophthalmopathy (dated by TCRdb to the late 2010s). Library method: multiplex PCR. The sequencing machine was an Illumina HiSeq 2000. The TCR beta CDR3 regions were amplified from the RNA transcripts. A first-round RT-PCR of the TCR CDR3 used the HTBI primer set with the Qiagen OneStep RT-PCR kit. TCRdb reprocessing: public reads trimmed at Q25 with fastp, clones called with MiXCR, in-frame beta chains kept. Each entry merges the rows of one CDR3 protein and shows their most common DNA and genes. The sample profile shows about 610,000 distinct CDR3 sequences; around 45% of them were found once. Of the sample, approximately 8.4% falls within the top ten clones. The sample was peripheral blood or thyroid tissue (not recorded which). The receptor source for this set is a woman younger than 35 with Graves' hyperthyroidism.

V usage is TRBV29-1 and J usage is TRBJ1-4; 10 bases align to TRBD1. The germline CDR1 and CDR2 sequences are SQVTM and ANQGSEA. This CDR3 comprises 12 residues. This CDR3 reads CTGGQGLEKLFF. The CDR3 DNA is TGCACTGGGGGACAGGGGCTTGAAAAACTGTTTTTT.

Comment on this clonotype: The CDR3 end shows no conserved phenylalanine or tryptophan, and so a read error is likely. No DNA is shown, since the ends of the CDR3 on it are uncertain; the CDR3 is the one TCRdb lists. The rearrangement links TRBV7-3 to TRBJ2-5; the listed D gene, TRBD2, was not tested against the DNA. The germline V gene encodes CDR1 SGHTA and CDR2 FQGTGA. The length of the CDR3 is 9 amino acids, counting both ends. The chain's CDR3 is CASSRPLAG.